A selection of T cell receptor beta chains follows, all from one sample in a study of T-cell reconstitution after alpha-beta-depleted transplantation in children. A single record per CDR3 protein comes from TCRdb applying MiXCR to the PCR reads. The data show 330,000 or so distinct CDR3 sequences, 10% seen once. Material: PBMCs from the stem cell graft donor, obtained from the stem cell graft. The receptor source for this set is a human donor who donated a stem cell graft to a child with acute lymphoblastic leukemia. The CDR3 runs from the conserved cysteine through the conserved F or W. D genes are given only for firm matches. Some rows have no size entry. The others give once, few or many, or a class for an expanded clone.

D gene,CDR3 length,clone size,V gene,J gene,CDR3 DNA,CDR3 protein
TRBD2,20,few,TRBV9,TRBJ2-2,TGTGCCAGCAGCCGAGGACTAGCGGGTACTTGGGGCATATCCGCCGGGGAGCTGTTTTTT,CASSRGLAGTWGISAGELFF
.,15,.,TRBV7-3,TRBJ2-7,TGTGCCAGCAGCTTAGGACAAAGCCCTTCCTACGAGCAGTACTTC,CASSLGQSPSYEQYF
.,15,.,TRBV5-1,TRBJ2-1,TGCGCCAGCAGCCTTCTTCCGGGGCTGAACAATGAGCAGTTCTTC,CASSLLPGLNNEQFF
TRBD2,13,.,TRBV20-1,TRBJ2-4,TGCAGTGCTAGTAGCGGGAGAAGGAACATTCAGTACTTC,CSASSGRRNIQYF
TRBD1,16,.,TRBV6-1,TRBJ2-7,TGTGCCAGCAGTCCCTGGGGACAGGGGACCTACTACGAGCAGTACTTC,CASSPWGQGTYYEQYF
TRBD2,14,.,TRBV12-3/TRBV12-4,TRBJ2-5,TGTGCCAGCAGTTCTAGCGGGAGGAGTGGGACCCAGTACTTC,CASSSSGRSGTQYF
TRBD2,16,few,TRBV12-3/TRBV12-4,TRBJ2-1,TGTGCCAGCACCTCCTCGGACAGCGGGGGCTACAATGAGCAGTTCTTC,CASTSSDSGGYNEQFF
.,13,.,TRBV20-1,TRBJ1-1,TGCAGTGCTAGAGACAGGGTCTACACTGAAGCTTTCTTT,CSARDRVYTEAFF
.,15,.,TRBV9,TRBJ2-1,TGTGCCAGCAGCGCCGGATGGGGCCGGTTGAATGAGCAGTTCTTC,CASSAGWGRLNEQFF
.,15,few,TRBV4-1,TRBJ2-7,TGCGCCAGCAGCCAAGTGGGAAGGGGGTTCGCCGAGCAGTACTTC,CASSQVGRGFAEQYF
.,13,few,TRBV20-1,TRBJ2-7,TGCAGTGCTAAAAGCGGGCCGACCTACGAGCAGTACTTC,CSAKSGPTYEQYF
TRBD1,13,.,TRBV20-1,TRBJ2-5,TGCAGTGCTCCGACAGGGGGGACAGAGACCCAGTACTTC,CSAPTGGTETQYF
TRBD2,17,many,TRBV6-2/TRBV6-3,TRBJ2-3,TGTGCCAGCAGTTACGAGACTAGCGGTACTAGCACAGATACGCAGTATTTT,CASSYETSGTSTDTQYF
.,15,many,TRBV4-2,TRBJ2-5,TGTGCCAGCAGCCAAGATGGGGGAGCCCAAGAGACCCAGTACTTC,CASSQDGGAQETQYF
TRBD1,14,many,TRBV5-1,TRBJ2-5,TGCGCCAGCAGCTGGGGAAACAGGGGAGAGACCCAGTACTTC,CASSWGNRGETQYF
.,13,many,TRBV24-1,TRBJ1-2,TGTGCCACCAGTGAACCAGGGGAGATGGGCTACACCTTC,CATSEPGEMGYTF
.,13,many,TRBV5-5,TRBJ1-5,TGTGCCAGCAGCCGTACTAGCAATCAGCCCCAGCATTTT,CASSRTSNQPQHF
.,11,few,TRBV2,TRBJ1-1,TGTGCCAGCAGACTCGGCAGGGAAGCTTTCTTT,CASRLGREAFF
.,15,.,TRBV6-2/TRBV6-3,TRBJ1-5,TGTGCCAGCAGTTACTCGGGGGTTTCCAATCAGCCCCAGCATTTT,CASSYSGVSNQPQHF
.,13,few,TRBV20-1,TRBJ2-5,TGCAGTGCTAGTGGCAGGACGCAAGAGACCCAGTACTTC,CSASGRTQETQYF
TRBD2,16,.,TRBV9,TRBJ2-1,TGTGCCAGCAGCGTGAGACTAGCGGCCTCCTACAATGAGCAGTTCTTC,CASSVRLAASYNEQFF
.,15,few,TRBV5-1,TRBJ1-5,TGCGCCAGCAGCAGTGGAGGGCATAGCAATCAGCCCCAGCATTTT,CASSSGGHSNQPQHF
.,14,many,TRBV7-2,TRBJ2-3,TGTGCCAGCAGTTCCCGGACTGCCACAGATACGCAGTATTTT,CASSSRTATDTQYF
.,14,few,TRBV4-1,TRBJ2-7,TGCGCCAGCAGCCAAGGAGGGCCCCTCAGCGAGCAGTACTTC,CASSQGGPLSEQYF
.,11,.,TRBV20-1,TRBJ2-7,TGCAGTGTAAGGACGGTATACGAGCAGTACTTC,CSVRTVYEQYF
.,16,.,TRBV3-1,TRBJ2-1,TGTGCCAGCAGCCAAAACCGCGGACACACCTACAATGAGCAGTTCTTC,CASSQNRGHTYNEQFF
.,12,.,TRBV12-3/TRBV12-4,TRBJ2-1,TGTGCCACCTCGACTCGGGGGAGTGAGCAGTTCTTC,CATSTRGSEQFF